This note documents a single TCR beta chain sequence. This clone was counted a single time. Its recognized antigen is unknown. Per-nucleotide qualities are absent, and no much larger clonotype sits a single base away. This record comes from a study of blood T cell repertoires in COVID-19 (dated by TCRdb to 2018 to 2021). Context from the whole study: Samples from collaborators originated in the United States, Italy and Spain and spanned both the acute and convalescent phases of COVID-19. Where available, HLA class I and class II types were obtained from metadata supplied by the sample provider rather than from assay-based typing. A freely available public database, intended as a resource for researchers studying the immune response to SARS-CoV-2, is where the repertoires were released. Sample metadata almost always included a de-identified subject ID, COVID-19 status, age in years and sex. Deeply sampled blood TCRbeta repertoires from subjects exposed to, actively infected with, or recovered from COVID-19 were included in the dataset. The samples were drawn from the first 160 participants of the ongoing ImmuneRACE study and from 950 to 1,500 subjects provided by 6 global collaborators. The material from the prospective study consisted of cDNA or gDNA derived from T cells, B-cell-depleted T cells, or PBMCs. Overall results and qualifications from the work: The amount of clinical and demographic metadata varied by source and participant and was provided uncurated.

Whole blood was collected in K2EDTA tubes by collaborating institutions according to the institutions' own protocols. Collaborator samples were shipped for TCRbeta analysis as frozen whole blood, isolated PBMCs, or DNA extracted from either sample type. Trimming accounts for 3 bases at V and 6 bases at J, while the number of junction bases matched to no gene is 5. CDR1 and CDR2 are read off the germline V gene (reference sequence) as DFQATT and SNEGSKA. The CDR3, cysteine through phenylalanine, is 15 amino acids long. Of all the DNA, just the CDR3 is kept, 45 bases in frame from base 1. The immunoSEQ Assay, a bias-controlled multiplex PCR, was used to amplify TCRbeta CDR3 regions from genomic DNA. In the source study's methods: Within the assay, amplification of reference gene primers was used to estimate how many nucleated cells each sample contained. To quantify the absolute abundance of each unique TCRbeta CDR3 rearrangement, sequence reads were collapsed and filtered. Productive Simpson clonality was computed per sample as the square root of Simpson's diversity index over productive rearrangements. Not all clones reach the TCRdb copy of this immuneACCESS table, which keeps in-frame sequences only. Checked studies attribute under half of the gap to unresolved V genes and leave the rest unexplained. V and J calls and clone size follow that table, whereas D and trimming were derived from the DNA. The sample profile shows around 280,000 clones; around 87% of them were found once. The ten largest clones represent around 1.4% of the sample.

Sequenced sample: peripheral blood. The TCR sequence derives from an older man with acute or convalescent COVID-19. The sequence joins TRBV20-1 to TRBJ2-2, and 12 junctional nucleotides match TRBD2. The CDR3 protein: CSASAGTSGPGELFF. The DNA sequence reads TGCAGTGCTAGTGCGGGGACTAGCGGGCCCGGGGAGCTGTTTTTT.